These T cell receptor beta chains were read from a single sample in a study of regulatory T cells in long-lasting Graves disease. MiXCR, run by TCRdb on the multiplex PCR reads, gives a single entry per CDR3 protein. This table holds around 250,000 distinct CDR3 sequences, 18% found once. The data also belong to a second study, concerning T cells in Graves' hyperthyroidism and ophthalmopathy.

The material sequenced was peripheral blood mononuclear cells (PBMCs), taken at new diagnosis, from a patient treated with antithyroid drugs. The receptor set was obtained from a woman aged 25 to 39 with Graves disease. The CDR3 runs from the conserved cysteine through the conserved F or W. Each record gives: D gene, J gene, V gene, clone size, CDR3 DNA, CDR3 protein. The D gene is left open where the match is weak. The size of a clone is reported for some rows only, either as once, few or many, or as a class for expanded clones.

NA,TRBJ2-1,TRBV9,many,TGTGCCAGCAGCGGCGATCGTCCACCGGGACCGTACAATGAGCAGTTCTTC,CASSGDRPPGPYNEQFF
NA,TRBJ2-2,TRBV20-1,many,TGCAGTGCTAGAGTTGGGGGGGCGGCCGGGGAGCTGTTTTTT,CSARVGGAAGELFF
TRBD2,TRBJ2-5,TRBV11-2,many,TGTGCCAGCAGCTTCTATACTAGCGGGGAGACCCAGTACTTC,CASSFYTSGETQYF
NA,TRBJ1-2,TRBV5-4,many,TGTGCCAGCAGCTTCGGTTTCAGGGATGGGGATGGCTACACCTTC,CASSFGFRDGDGYTF
NA,TRBJ1-1,TRBV9,NA,TGTGCCAGCAGCGTAGGATCGGACACTGAAGCTTTCTTT,CASSVGSDTEAFF
NA,TRBJ1-2,TRBV25-1,NA,TGTGCCAGCAGTGAATTCGGTCAAGGGGCACAGAATGGCTACACCTTC,CASSEFGQGAQNGYTF
NA,TRBJ2-1,TRBV7-9,many,TGTGCCAGCAGCTTAGCTGGGGGGTCCAATGAGCAGTTCTTC,CASSLAGGSNEQFF
NA,TRBJ2-7,TRBV7-9,many,TGTGCCAGCAGCTTAGAAGCACCCATCGCCTACGAGCAGTACTTC,CASSLEAPIAYEQYF
NA,TRBJ2-3,TRBV12-3/TRBV12-4,many,TGTGCCAGCAGTTTAAGGTTTGCGACAGATACGCAGTATTTT,CASSLRFATDTQYF
TRBD2,TRBJ2-3,TRBV11-1,NA,TGTGCCAGCAGCTTACTAGCGGGGGGTCTTCCGGATACGCAGTATTTT,CASSLLAGGLPDTQYF
TRBD1,TRBJ1-5,TRBV20-1,NA,TGCAGTGCTAGACGGGACAGCTTGTGGCCCCAGCATTTT,CSARRDSLWPQHF
TRBD1,TRBJ1-2,TRBV19,NA,TGTGCCAGTAGTCTCGCCCAGACAGGGGGCTATGGCTACACCTTC,CASSLAQTGGYGYTF
TRBD1,TRBJ1-5,TRBV4-2,NA,TGTGCCAGCAGCCAAGAAACCCCCAGACAGGGCGGATTGAATCAGCCCCAGCATTTT,CASSQETPRQGGLNQPQHF
NA,TRBJ2-1,TRBV7-6,many,TGTGCCAGCAGCTTAGTGGGGGGGCCAGGGAATGAGCAGTTCTTC,CASSLVGGPGNEQFF
NA,TRBJ1-4,TRBV5-4,few,TGTGCCAGCAGCTTGTGGCAGGGTGGGAGTGAAAAACTGTTTTTT,CASSLWQGGSEKLFF
NA,TRBJ1-1,TRBV2,many,TGTGCCAGCAGTGAAGGGTTGAGGGTGAACGCTGAAGCTTTCTTT,CASSEGLRVNAEAFF
TRBD1,TRBJ2-7,TRBV6-1,many,TGTGCCACCGTCGTCCGGGACAGGGGCTACGAGCAGTACTTC,CATVVRDRGYEQYF
NA,TRBJ1-5,TRBV4-1,many,TGCGCCAGCAGCCACACAGGGTTCAATCAGCCCCAGCATTTT,CASSHTGFNQPQHF
NA,TRBJ2-2,TRBV19,few,TGTGCCAGTAGGCAAGATAGGACATCGAACACCGGGGAGCTGTTTTTT,CASRQDRTSNTGELFF
NA,TRBJ2-1,TRBV7-2,many,TGTGCCAGCAGCTTAATGGTGAGCTCCTACAATGAGCAGTTCTTC,CASSLMVSSYNEQFF
NA,TRBJ2-1,TRBV20-1,many,TGCAGTGCCCCGAACCCCCTTAACAATGAGCAGTTCTTC,CSAPNPLNNEQFF
TRBD1,TRBJ1-1,TRBV5-1,many,TGCGCCAGCAGCTTGGCTTTTCGACAGGGGCTGGGGACTGAAGCTTTCTTT,CASSLAFRQGLGTEAFF
TRBD2,TRBJ2-2,TRBV5-5,many,TGTGCCAGCAGCTCGAGGACTAGCGTGAGGTTCGGGGAGCTGTTTTTT,CASSSRTSVRFGELFF
NA,TRBJ1-1,TRBV7-9,many,TGTGCCAGCAGCAGCGGGGGGATTGAAGCTTTCTTT,CASSSGGIEAFF
NA,TRBJ1-1,TRBV3-1,NA,TGTGCCAGCAGCCCCCCCCACTGGAACACTGAAGCTTTCTTT,CASSPPHWNTEAFF
TRBD2,TRBJ2-3,TRBV6-2/TRBV6-3,NA,TGTGCCAGCAGCCCACGGGGGGGGGCAGGCACAGATACGCAGTATTTT,CASSPRGGAGTDTQYF
TRBD1,TRBJ2-4,TRBV6-1,few,TGTGCCACCGGGACAGGAGGAGCCAAAAACATTCAGTACTTC,CATGTGGAKNIQYF
TRBD2,TRBJ2-7,TRBV20-1,NA,TGCAGTGCAGTAGCGGGAGGCGACGAGCAGTACTTC,CSAVAGGDEQYF
NA,TRBJ2-3,TRBV19,many,TGTGCCAGTAGTATAGTCCGCAAAGGAGTCAGCACAGATACGCAGTATTTT,CASSIVRKGVSTDTQYF
NA,TRBJ2-7,TRBV19,NA,TGTGCCAGTAACGAAGGGATTGAAAGTTCCTACGAGCAGTACTTC,CASNEGIESSYEQYF
TRBD1,TRBJ2-4,TRBV20-1,many,TGCAGTGCTAACACACAGGGGTCGATGGCCAAAAACATTCAGTACTTC,CSANTQGSMAKNIQYF
TRBD1,TRBJ1-1,TRBV27,NA,TGTGCCAGCAGTCTGAGGTCGACCGGGACAGGGTCGAACACTGAAGCTTTCTTT,CASSLRSTGTGSNTEAFF
NA,TRBJ1-4,TRBV19,NA,TGTGCCAGTAGTACGCACAGGGAGGGAGATGAAAAACTGTTTTTT,CASSTHREGDEKLFF
TRBD1,TRBJ1-5,TRBV20-1,many,TGCAGTGTTATGACAGGGCAGTATCAGCCCCAGCATTTT,CSVMTGQYQPQHF
NA,TRBJ1-5,TRBV12-3/TRBV12-4,many,TGTGCCAGCAGTCTCGGCACAGGATGGAATCAGCCCCAGCATTTT,CASSLGTGWNQPQHF
NA,TRBJ1-1,TRBV6-1,many,TGTGCCAGCAGTGGCCCGGCGCGGCTGACTGAAGCTTTCTTT,CASSGPARLTEAFF
TRBD1,TRBJ1-2,TRBV4-2,NA,TGTGCCAGCGGCCCAGGGACAGCCTCTAACTATGGCTACACCTTC,CASGPGTASNYGYTF
TRBD1,TRBJ1-1,TRBV27,many,TGTGCCAGCAGCGAGACAGGGTACACTGAAGCTTTCTTT,CASSETGYTEAFF
TRBD2,TRBJ2-5,TRBV20-1,many,TGCAGTGCGAGGACTAGCGGGGGGTACCAAGAGACCCAGTACTTC,CSARTSGGYQETQYF
NA,TRBJ1-6,TRBV2,many,TGTGCCAGCAGTGACGGCAGGGTAAGGTCTCGCGAATATTCACCCCTCCACTTT,CASSDGRVRSREYSPLHF
NA,TRBJ1-2,TRBV3-1,many,TGTGCCAGCAGCCAAACTACACGGGGCTACACCTTC,CASSQTTRGYTF
NA,TRBJ1-1,TRBV9,many,TGTGCCAGCAGCGTAGAGTACGACACATCTGAAGCTTTCTTT,CASSVEYDTSEAFF
TRBD2,TRBJ2-7,TRBV6-5,many,TGTGCCAGCAGTTTCGTGCCCAGGGAGGGAACCTACGAGCAGTACTTC,CASSFVPREGTYEQYF
NA,TRBJ1-1,TRBV11-3,many,TGTGCCAGCAGCTTAGATGTCAACCCCACTGAAGCTTTCTTT,CASSLDVNPTEAFF
NA,TRBJ1-1,TRBV7-9,NA,TGTGCCAGCAAGGCGGGGCAGGGGAACACTGAAGCTTTCTTT,CASKAGQGNTEAFF
NA,TRBJ1-2,TRBV4-1,many,TGCGCCAGCAGCCATGCTCGGACGGAGAGGTCCCATGGCTACACCTTC,CASSHARTERSHGYTF
TRBD1,TRBJ1-4,TRBV7-2,many,TGTGCCAGCAGCTTAGTTCCGACAGGGTTGGCTGAAAAACTGTTTTTT,CASSLVPTGLAEKLFF
NA,TRBJ2-1,TRBV5-1,NA,TGCGCCAGCAGCTTGTCGGGTTCCTACAATGAGCAGTTCTTC,CASSLSGSYNEQFF
NA,TRBJ1-4,TRBV7-9,many,TGTGCCAGCAGCTTACAGGGATTTGAAGAAAAACTGTTTTTT,CASSLQGFEEKLFF
NA,TRBJ1-2,TRBV19,few,TGTGCCAGTAGTCCACTTACTTTGGACGACCACGCGGGCTACACCTTC,CASSPLTLDDHAGYTF